The source of this TCR beta chain is a study of tumor and adjacent non-tumor tissue in lung cancer. Across the study: Aged 31 to 76 years, patients included more than nine men and about five women with stage I to III disease. Broader study findings: TCR diversity was significantly greater in tumor than normal lung tissue.

About this clonotype itself: Its antigen is as yet unknown. The junction departs from germline at one end; a sequencing error may be responsible.

The CDR3 runs to 15 residues. Germline V lookup: CDR1 SQVTM, CDR2 ANQGSEA. This sample's RNA came from whole unsorted tissue. The normal lung tissue was taken more than 3 cm from the tumor edge. Donors were chemotherapy-naive, newly diagnosed lung cancer surgical patients in China, August–November 2014. A modified ARM-PCR protocol with three rounds of nested PCR amplified TCRbeta. MiXCR, run by TCRdb on the multiplex PCR reads, gives a single entry per CDR3 protein. The sample shows 70,000 to 90,000 distinct CDR3 sequences, nearly 70% of them seen only once. Sequencing was performed on distant non-tumor lung tissue. The sequence was obtained from a woman aged 45-59 years with non-small cell lung cancer. The chain uses TRBV29-1 and TRBJ2-6, with D perhaps TRBD2 (5 bases). This CDR3 reads CSVAAASSGANVLTF. The CDR3 nucleotides are TGTAGCGTTGCTGCAGCGAGCTCTGGGGCCAACGTCCTGACTTTC.